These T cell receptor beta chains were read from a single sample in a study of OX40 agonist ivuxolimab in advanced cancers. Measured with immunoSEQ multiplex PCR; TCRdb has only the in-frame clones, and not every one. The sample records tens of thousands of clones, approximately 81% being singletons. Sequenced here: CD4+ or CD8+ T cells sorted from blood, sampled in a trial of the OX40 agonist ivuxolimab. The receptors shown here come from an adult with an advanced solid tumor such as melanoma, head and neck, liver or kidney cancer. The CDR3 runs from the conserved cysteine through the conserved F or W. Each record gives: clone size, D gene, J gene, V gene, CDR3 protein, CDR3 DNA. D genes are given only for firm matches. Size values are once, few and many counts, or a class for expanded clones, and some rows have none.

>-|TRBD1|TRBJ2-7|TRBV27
CASSPSDGTGGRYEQYF
TGTGCCAGCAGTCCCTCGGATGGGACAGGGGGCCGCTACGAGCAGTACTTC
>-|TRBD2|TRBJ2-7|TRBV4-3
CASSQWTSYEQYF
TGCGCCAGCAGCCAATGGACTAGCTACGAGCAGTACTTC
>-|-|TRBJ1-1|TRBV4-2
CASSQDVRGTEAFF
TGTGCCAGCAGCCAAGATGTGAGGGGCACTGAAGCTTTCTTT
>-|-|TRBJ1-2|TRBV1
CTSSQGGGGYTF
TGCACCAGCAGCCAGGGGGGCGGTGGCTACACCTTC
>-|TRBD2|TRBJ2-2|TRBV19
CASSPHLLAGANTGELFF
TGTGCCAGTAGTCCCCACCTACTAGCGGGGGCTAACACCGGGGAGCTGTTTTTT
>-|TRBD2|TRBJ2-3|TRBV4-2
CASSQVLAVAVTQYF
TGTGCCAGCAGCCAAGTCCTAGCGGTTGCTGTTACGCAGTATTTT
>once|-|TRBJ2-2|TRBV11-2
CASSYPGGLYTGELFF
TGTGCCAGCAGCTACCCCGGGGGGCTCTACACCGGGGAGCTGTTTTTT
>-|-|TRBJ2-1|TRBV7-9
CASQTSSNYNEQFF
TGTGCCAGCCAAACTTCCTCAAACTACAATGAGCAGTTCTTC
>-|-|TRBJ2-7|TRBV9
CASSVSQWSYEQYF
TGTGCCAGCAGCGTGTCCCAGTGGAGTTACGAGCAGTACTTC
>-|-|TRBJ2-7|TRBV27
CASSLYSGRGAYEQYF
TGTGCCAGCAGTTTATATTCCGGGAGAGGGGCCTACGAGCAGTACTTC
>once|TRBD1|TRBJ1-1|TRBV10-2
CASSERDRGINTEAFF
TGCGCCAGCAGTGAGAGGGACAGGGGGATCAACACTGAAGCTTTCTTT
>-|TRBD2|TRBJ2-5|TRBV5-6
CASSLAASGKETQYF
TGTGCCAGCAGCTTGGCGGCTAGCGGGAAAGAGACCCAGTACTTC
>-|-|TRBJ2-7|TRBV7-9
CASSPSQGSVYEQYF
TGTGCCAGCAGCCCCTCACAGGGATCCGTCTACGAGCAGTACTTC
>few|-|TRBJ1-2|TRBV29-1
CSVERGYGYTF
TGCAGCGTTGAGCGGGGTTATGGCTACACCTTC
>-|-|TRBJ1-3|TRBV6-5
CASSPVWSGNTIYF
TGTGCCAGCAGCCCCGTTTGGTCTGGAAACACCATATATTTT
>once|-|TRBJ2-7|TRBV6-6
CASSAISYEQYF
TGTGCCAGCTCGGCCATCTCCTACGAGCAGTACTTC
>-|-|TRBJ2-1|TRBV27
CASSLKGYGQGSDNEQFF
TGTGCCAGCAGTTTAAAGGGATATGGGCAGGGGAGCGACAATGAGCAGTTCTTC
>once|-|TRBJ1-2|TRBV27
CASSLSTLDGYTF
TGTGCCAGCAGTTTATCCACGCTGGATGGCTACACCTTC
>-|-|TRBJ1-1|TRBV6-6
CASSPGGSTEAFF
TGTGCCAGCAGCCCGGGGGGTTCCACTGAAGCTTTCTTT
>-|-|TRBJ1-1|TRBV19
CASSILAANTEAFF
TGTGCCAGTAGTATTCTAGCCGCCAACACTGAAGCTTTCTTT
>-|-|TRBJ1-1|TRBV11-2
CASTPPGSDTEAFF
TGTGCCAGCACCCCCCCCGGGTCGGACACTGAAGCTTTCTTT
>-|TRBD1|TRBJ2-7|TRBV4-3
CASSQEARTGYEQYF
TGCGCCAGCAGCCAAGAGGCTCGGACAGGGTACGAGCAGTACTTC
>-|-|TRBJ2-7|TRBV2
CASSAPDVLPSEQYF
TGTGCCAGCAGTGCGCCGGACGTGTTACCTTCAGAGCAGTACTTC
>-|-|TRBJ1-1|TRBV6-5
CASSYGNPTEAFF
TGTGCCAGCAGTTACGGAAACCCCACTGAAGCTTTCTTT
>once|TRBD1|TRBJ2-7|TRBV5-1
CASSLAPPGGEISYEQYF
TGCGCCAGCAGCTTGGCCCCTCCAGGGGGAGAAATTAGCTACGAGCAGTACTTC
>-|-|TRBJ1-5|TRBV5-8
CASSLGGTPQHF
TGTGCCAGCAGTCTTGGGGGGACACCCCAGCATTTT
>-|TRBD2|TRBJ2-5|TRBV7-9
CASSLGMGLLQETQYF
TGTGCCAGCAGCTTAGGTATGGGACTACTACAAGAGACCCAGTACTTC
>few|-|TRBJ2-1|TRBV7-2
CASSLVRGDLSYNEQFF
TGTGCCAGCAGCTTAGTCCGTGGGGACCTCTCCTACAATGAGCAGTTCTTC
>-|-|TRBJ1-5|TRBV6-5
CASRQGLGQPQHF
TGTGCCAGCAGACAGGGTTTAGGTCAGCCCCAGCATTTT
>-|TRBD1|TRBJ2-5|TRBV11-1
CASSFGGITGEETQYF
TGTGCCAGCAGCTTCGGCGGTATTACAGGGGAAGAGACCCAGTACTTC
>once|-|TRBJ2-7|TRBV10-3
CATHFGYEQYF
TGTGCCACACATTTCGGTTACGAGCAGTACTTC
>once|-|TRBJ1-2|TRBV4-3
CASSQAEDYGYTF
TGCGCCAGCAGCCAAGCGGAGGATTATGGCTACACCTTC
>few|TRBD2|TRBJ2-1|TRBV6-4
CASSETGVAGYDEQFF
TGTGCCAGCAGTGAGACGGGGGTAGCGGGATATGATGAGCAGTTCTTC
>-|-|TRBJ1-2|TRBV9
CASSGSGRLDYGYTF
TGTGCCAGCAGCGGTTCGGGTCGGCTGGACTATGGCTACACCTTC
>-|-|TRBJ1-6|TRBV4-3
CASSQEDSPPAGDSPLHF
TGCGCCAGCAGCCAAGAGGACAGCCCACCGGCTGGGGATTCACCCCTCCACTTT
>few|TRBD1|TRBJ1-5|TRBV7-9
CASSLGQGNQPQHF
TGTGCCAGCAGCTTGGGACAGGGAAATCAGCCCCAGCATTTT
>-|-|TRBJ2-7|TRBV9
CASSVEGHGGYEQYF
TGTGCCAGCAGCGTAGAGGGACACGGGGGATACGAGCAGTACTTC
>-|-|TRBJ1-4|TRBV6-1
CASSTGLSNEKLFF
TGTGCCAGCAGTACGGGACTCTCCAATGAAAAACTGTTTTTT
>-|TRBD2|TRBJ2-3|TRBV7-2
CASSSQAGGADTQYF
TGTGCCAGCAGCTCTCAAGCGGGGGGAGCAGATACGCAGTATTTT
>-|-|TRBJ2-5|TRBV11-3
CASSRRFGLRQETQYF
TGTGCCAGCAGCCGGCGGTTTGGACTTCGACAAGAGACCCAGTACTTC
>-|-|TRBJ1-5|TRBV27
CASSPRVQAHQPQHF
TGTGCCAGCAGTCCGAGAGTTCAGGCACATCAGCCCCAGCATTTT
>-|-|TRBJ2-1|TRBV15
CATSRGTHAYNEQFF
TGTGCCACCAGCAGAGGGACACACGCCTACAATGAGCAGTTCTTC
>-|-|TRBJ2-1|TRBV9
CASSDWTYNEQFF
TGTGCCAGCAGCGATTGGACCTACAATGAGCAGTTCTTC
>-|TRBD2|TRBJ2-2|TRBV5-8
CASSLKTSGGARTGELFF
TGTGCCAGCAGCTTGAAAACTAGCGGGGGGGCCCGAACCGGGGAGCTGTTTTTT
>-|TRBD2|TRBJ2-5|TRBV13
CASSLWASGGLGETQYF
TGTGCCAGCAGCTTATGGGCTAGCGGGGGGCTCGGAGAGACCCAGTACTTC
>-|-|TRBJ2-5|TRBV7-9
CASSLESGSDETQYF
TGTGCCAGCAGCTTAGAGTCGGGGTCCGACGAGACCCAGTACTTC
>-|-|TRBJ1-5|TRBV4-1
CASSQDVQGNSNQPQHF
TGCGCCAGCAGCCAAGATGTACAGGGAAATAGCAATCAGCCCCAGCATTTT
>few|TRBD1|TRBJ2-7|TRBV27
CASSPFTGGASEQYF
TGTGCCAGCAGCCCCTTCACAGGGGGCGCGAGCGAGCAGTACTTC
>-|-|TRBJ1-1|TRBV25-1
CASSEYLGEAFF
TGTGCCAGCAGTGAATATCTAGGGGAAGCTTTCTTT
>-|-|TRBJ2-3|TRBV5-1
CASSFTGGTDTQYF
TGCGCCAGCAGCTTTACCGGGGGCACAGATACGCAGTATTTT
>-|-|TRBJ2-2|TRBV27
CASSLGGGTGELFF
TGTGCCAGCAGTTTAGGGGGAGGCACCGGGGAGCTGTTTTTT
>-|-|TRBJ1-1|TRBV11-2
CASHGGGLDTEAFF
TGTGCCAGCCACGGGGGGGGGTTGGACACTGAAGCTTTCTTT
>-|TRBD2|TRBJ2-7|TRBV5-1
CASSSLTSGASYEQYF
TGCGCCAGCAGCTCCTTAACTAGCGGGGCATCCTACGAGCAGTACTTC
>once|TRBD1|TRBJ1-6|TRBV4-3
CASSQDRAESSPLHF
TGCGCCAGCAGCCAGGACAGGGCTGAGAGTTCACCCCTCCACTTT
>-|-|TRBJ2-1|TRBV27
CASSLRLFSYNEQFF
TGTGCCAGCAGTTTGCGACTATTTTCCTACAATGAGCAGTTCTTC
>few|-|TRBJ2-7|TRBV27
CASSLGGFNYEQYF
TGTGCCAGCAGTTTGGGAGGATTCAACTACGAGCAGTACTTC
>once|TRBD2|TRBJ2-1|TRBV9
CASSVVGGLAGVSSYNEQFF
TGTGCCAGCAGCGTAGTAGGGGGACTAGCGGGAGTAAGCTCCTACAATGAGCAGTTCTTC